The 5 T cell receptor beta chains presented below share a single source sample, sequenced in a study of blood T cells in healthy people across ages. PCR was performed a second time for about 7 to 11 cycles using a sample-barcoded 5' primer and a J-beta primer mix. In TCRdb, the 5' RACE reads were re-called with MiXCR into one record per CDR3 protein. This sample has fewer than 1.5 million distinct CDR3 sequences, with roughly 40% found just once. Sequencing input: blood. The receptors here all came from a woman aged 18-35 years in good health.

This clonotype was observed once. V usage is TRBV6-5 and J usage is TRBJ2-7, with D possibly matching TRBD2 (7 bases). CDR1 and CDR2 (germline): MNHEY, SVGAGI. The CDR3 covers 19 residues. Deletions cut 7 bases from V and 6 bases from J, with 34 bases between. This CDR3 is CASISNINKGGQGFREQYF. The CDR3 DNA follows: TGTGCCAGCATTTCTAATATTAACAAGGGGGGGCAGGGATTCCGCGAGCAGTACTTC.

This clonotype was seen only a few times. The CDR3 protein is CASSQGIFGQGTKYGYTF. The CDR3 coding sequence is TGCGCCAGCAGTCAAGGGATCTTCGGACAGGGAACGAAGTATGGCTACACCTTC. The rearrangement links TRBV5-1 to TRBJ1-2; 8 bases are shared with TRBD1. The CDR3 runs to 18 residues. The trim removed 5 bases at V and 5 bases at J, leaving 20 bases unmatched. Germline V gene lookup returns CDR1 SGHRS and CDR2 YFSETQ.

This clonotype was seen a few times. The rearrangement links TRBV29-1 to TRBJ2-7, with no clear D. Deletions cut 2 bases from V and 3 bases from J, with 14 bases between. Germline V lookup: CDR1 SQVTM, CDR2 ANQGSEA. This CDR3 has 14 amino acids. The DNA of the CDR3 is TGCAGCGTTGAACCGCCGGGTGGTGGCTACGAGCAGTACTTC. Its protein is CSVEPPGGGYEQYF.

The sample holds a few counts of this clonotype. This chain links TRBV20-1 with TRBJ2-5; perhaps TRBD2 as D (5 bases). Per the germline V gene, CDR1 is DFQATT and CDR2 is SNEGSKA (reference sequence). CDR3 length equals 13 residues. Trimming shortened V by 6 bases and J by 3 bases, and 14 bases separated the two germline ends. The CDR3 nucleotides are TGCAGTGCCCCGGTCGCGAGGGAAGAGACCCAGTACTTC. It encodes CSAPVAREETQYF.

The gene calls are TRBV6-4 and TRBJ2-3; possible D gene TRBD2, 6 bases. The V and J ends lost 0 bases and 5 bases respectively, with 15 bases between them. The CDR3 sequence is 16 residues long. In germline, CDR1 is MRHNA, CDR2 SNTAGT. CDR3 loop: CASSDSKIGGRDTQYF. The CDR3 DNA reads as TGTGCCAGCAGTGACTCGAAAATTGGGGGGAGAGATACGCAGTATTTT.